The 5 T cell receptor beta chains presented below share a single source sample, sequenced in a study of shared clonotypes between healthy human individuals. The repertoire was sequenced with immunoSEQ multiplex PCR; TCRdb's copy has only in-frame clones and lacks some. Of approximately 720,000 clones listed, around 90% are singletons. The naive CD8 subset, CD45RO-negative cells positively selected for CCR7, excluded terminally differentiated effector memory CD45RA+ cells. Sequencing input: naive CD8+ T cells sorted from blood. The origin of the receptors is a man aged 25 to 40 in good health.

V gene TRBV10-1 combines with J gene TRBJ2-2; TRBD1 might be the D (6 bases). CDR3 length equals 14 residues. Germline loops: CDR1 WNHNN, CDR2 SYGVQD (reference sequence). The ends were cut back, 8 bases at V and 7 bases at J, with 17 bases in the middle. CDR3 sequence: CASGKKQGIGELFF. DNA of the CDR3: TGCGCCAGCGGAAAGAAACAGGGCATCGGGGAGCTGTTTTTT.

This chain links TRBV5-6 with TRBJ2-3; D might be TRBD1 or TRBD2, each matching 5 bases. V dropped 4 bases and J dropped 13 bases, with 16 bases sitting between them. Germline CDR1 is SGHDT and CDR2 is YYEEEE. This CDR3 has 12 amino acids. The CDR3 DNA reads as TGTGCCAGCAGCCCAGACGGGGTAGGGGAGTATTTT. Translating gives CASSPDGVGEYF.

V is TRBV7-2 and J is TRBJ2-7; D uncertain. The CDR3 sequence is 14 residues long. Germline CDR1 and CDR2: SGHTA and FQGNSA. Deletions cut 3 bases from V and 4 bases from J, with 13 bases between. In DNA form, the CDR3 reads TGTGCCAGCAGCTTGGGCCCATCGTCATACGAGCAGTACTTC. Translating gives CASSLGPSSYEQYF.

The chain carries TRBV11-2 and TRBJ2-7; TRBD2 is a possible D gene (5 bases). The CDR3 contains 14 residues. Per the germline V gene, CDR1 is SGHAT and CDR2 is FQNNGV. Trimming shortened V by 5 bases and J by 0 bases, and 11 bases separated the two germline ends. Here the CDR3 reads CASSLDSSSYEQYF. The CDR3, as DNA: TGTGCCAGCAGCCTGGACTCGAGCTCCTACGAGCAGTACTTC.

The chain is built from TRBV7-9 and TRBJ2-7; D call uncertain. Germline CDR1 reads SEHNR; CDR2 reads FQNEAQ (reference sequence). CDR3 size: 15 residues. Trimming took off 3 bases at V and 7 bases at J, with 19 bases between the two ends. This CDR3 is CASSLWLGLVHEQYF. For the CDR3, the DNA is TGTGCCAGCAGCTTGTGGCTAGGATTAGTCCATGAGCAGTACTTC.